A single sample is the source of the 23 T cell receptor beta chains below, sequenced in a study of T cell changes during pregnancy in multiple sclerosis. Here immunoSEQ multiplex PCR was the method, and the copy in TCRdb shows in-frame clones only, minus some. The profile covers about 26,000 clones, with roughly nine tenths appearing a single time and about 15% taken by the ten largest. Sequencing used CD8+ T cells from peripheral blood mononuclear cells, obtained in the second trimester of pregnancy. The origin of the receptors is a female donor with multiple sclerosis, enrolled in a pregnancy study.

This sequence joins TRBV6-4 and TRBJ2-3, with 11 bases lining up with TRBD2. V dropped 2 bases and J dropped 6; count of bases not matched to a gene: 4. The CDR3 runs to 15 residues. Germline V gene sequence: CDR1 MRHNA, CDR2 SNTAGT. CDR3 sequence: CASSDTSGSGDTQYF. The CDR3 DNA is TGTGCCAGCAGTGACACTAGCGGGAGTGGCGATACGCAGTATTTT.

The V and J genes are TRBV7-9 and TRBJ2-7; 9 positions match TRBD1. Trimming removed 5 bases from V and 3 bases from J; junction bases left unmatched: 20. Germline V gene sequence: CDR1 SEHNR, CDR2 FQNEAQ (reference sequence). This CDR3 is 19 amino acids long. This CDR3 is CASSLPGQGPLVEIYEQYF. The CDR3 coding sequence is TGTGCCAGCAGCCTCCCGGGACAGGGTCCCCTAGTAGAGATCTACGAGCAGTACTTC.

This clone was counted a few times. The chain carries TRBV7-2 and TRBJ2-1; 12 nucleotides line up with TRBD2. V was clipped by 3 bases and J by 7 bases; unmatched bases: 4. Germline lookup yields CDR1 SGHTA and CDR2 FQGNSA. The CDR3 is 15 residues long. CDR3 residues: CASSLTSGSHNEQFF. CDR3 DNA: TGTGCCAGCAGCTTGACTAGCGGGAGCCATAATGAGCAGTTCTTC.

The chain has TRBV19 and TRBJ1-5; 7 positions agree with TRBD1. The CDR3 has 16 amino acids. Trimming took 0 bases from V and 2 from J; bases not matched to a gene: 4. Germline CDR1 LNHDA, CDR2 SQIVND (reference sequence). CDR3 amino acids: CASSIDRGQGNQPQHF. In DNA form, the CDR3 reads TGTGCCAGTAGTATAGATAGGGGGCAGGGCAATCAGCCCCAGCATTTT.

The chain employs TRBV6-6 and TRBJ2-7; D is possibly TRBD1 (6 bases). The CDR3 has 14 residues. Trimming took 2 bases from V and 0 from J, leaving 8 bases between them. CDR1 MNHNY and CDR2 SVGAGI come from the germline V gene (reference sequence). Here the CDR3 DNA reads TGTGCCAGCAGTTACGGGGGCGGCTCCTACGAGCAGTACTTC. Encoded protein: CASSYGGGSYEQYF.

V is TRBV10-3 and J is TRBJ2-5; 11 bases match TRBD2. Germline V gene sequence: CDR1 ENHRY, CDR2 SYGVKD. The CDR3 runs 19 residues. V shed 1 base and J 3 bases; nucleotides not matched to a gene: 13. CDR3 sequence reads: CAISEYRTGGTSGKETQYF. The CDR3 DNA reads TGTGCCATCAGTGAGTACCGGACGGGTGGGACTAGCGGTAAAGAGACCCAGTACTTC.

This sequence joins TRBV11-1 and TRBJ2-1; D possibly corresponds to TRBD2 (5 bases). The CDR3 totals 15 residues. Looked up from germline, CDR1 is SGHAT and CDR2 is FQDESV (reference sequence). V was trimmed by 1 base and J by 9 bases, leaving 16 bases between them. The CDR3 here is CASSLGTGDFGEQFF. The CDR3 DNA reads TGTGCCAGCAGCTTAGGGACCGGGGATTTCGGTGAGCAGTTCTTC.

This chain links TRBV19 with TRBJ2-7; 7 bases fit TRBD1. The CDR3 spans 16 residues. V lost 3 bases, J lost 5 bases, and 13 bases stayed unmatched. CDR1 is LNHDA, CDR2 SQIVND, per germline (reference sequence). The CDR3 region has the DNA TGTGCCAGTAGTATTAACGGCGCAGGGGGAATCAACGAGCAGTACTTC. Protein: CASSINGAGGINEQYF.

The chain couples TRBV5-6 to TRBJ2-5; 8 positions agree with TRBD1. The V segment lost 4 bases and the J segment 5 bases; nucleotides outside the gene matches: 4. The germline V gene encodes CDR1 SGHDT and CDR2 YYEEEE. The CDR3 sequence is 13 residues long. The CDR3 region has the DNA TGTGCCAGCAGCCGGACAGGGAGGGAGACCCAGTACTTC. Amino acid sequence: CASSRTGRETQYF.

This clone was observed once. The rearrangement joins TRBV6-1 to TRBJ2-7; 7 bases fit TRBD1. The CDR3 is 14 amino acids. The germline V gene has CDR1 MNHNS and CDR2 SASEGT. Trimming at V came to 1 base and at J to 0 bases, leaving 0 bases not matched to a gene. CDR3 nucleotides: TGTGCCAGCAGTGAAGGGGACAGCTCCTACGAGCAGTACTTC. This gives the protein CASSEGDSSYEQYF.

V gene TRBV14 combines with J gene TRBJ2-2; the match to TRBD1 covers 7 bases. The length of the CDR3 is 14 residues. Germline lookup yields CDR1 SGHDN and CDR2 FVKESK. The V and J ends lost 4 bases and 10 bases, in that order; junction bases with no gene match: 9. This CDR3 reads CASSPGTDYEELFF. The CDR3 DNA is TGTGCCAGCAGCCCCGGGACAGATTACGAGGAGCTGTTTTTT. The full variable domain, completed using reference TRBV14 and TRBJ2-2, is EAGVTQFPSHSVIEKGQTVTLRCDPISGHDNLYWYRRVMGKEIKFLLHFVKESKQDESGMPNNRFLAERTGGTYSTLKVQPAELEDSGVYFCASSPGTDYEELFFGEGSRLTVL.

The gene calls are TRBV9 and TRBJ2-1, with 11 bases that match TRBD2. The CDR3 has 17 residues. CDR1 is SGDLS, CDR2 YYNGEE, per germline. J gave up 0 bases and V 4 bases, and 6 bases lay outside the gene matches. CDR3 protein: CASSPSSGRSSYNEQFF. The CDR3 nucleotides are TGTGCCAGCAGCCCCTCTAGCGGGAGGTCCTCCTACAATGAGCAGTTCTTC.

The gene calls are TRBV11-2 and TRBJ2-7; TRBD1 matches at 7 bases. The CDR3 length is 13 residues. V dropped 5 bases and J dropped 2; count of bases not matched to a gene: 3. Germline V gene sequence: CDR1 SGHAT, CDR2 FQNNGV. The CDR3 here is CASSAGTAYEQYF. The CDR3 DNA reads as TGTGCCAGCAGCGCCGGGACAGCCTACGAGCAGTACTTC.

V and J are TRBV9 and TRBJ2-1; 14 bases agree with TRBD2. V trimming: 2 bases; J trimming: 7 bases; junction bases outside the gene matches: 2. CDR1 and CDR2 from the germline V gene are SGDLS and YYNGEE. The CDR3 has 15 residues. CDR3 sequence reads: CASSVGTSGRNEQFF. DNA for the CDR3: TGTGCCAGCAGCGTCGGGACTAGCGGGAGAAATGAGCAGTTCTTC.

J is TRBJ2-2 and V is TRBV4-1; 7 bases align to TRBD2. Germline V gene data show CDR1 as MGHRA and CDR2 as YSYEKL. The CDR3 length is 14 residues. V lost 4 bases and J lost 7; bases outside the gene matches: 6. The CDR3 nucleotides read TGCGCCAGCAGCCCCCGGGAGGCCCACGGGGAGCTGTTTTTT. It yields the protein CASSPREAHGELFF.

This clone was counted a single time. The gene calls are TRBV27 and TRBJ2-7; 9 bases are shared with TRBD1. Germline V gene sequence: CDR1 MNHEY, CDR2 SMNVEV (reference sequence). J was trimmed by 0 bases and V by 5 bases; bases with no gene match: 5. The CDR3 is made up of 15 amino acids. CDR3 DNA: TGTGCCAGCAGTATAGGGACAGGGCCCTCCTACGAGCAGTACTTC. This translates into CASSIGTGPSYEQYF.

The chain joins TRBV15 to TRBJ1-6, with D possibly being TRBD1 (5 bases). The CDR3 runs 13 residues. Per germline, CDR1 LNHNV and CDR2 YYDKDF (reference sequence). The germline V and J ends were trimmed by 3 bases and 11 bases, with 11 bases remaining between them. The CDR3 region is CATSRTATPPLHF. In DNA, the CDR3 is TGTGCCACCAGCAGGACAGCTACCCCACCCCTCCACTTT.

The rearrangement uses TRBV5-5 and TRBJ2-5; 12 bases fit TRBD2. The CDR3 has 17 residues. Germline lookup yields CDR1 SGHKS and CDR2 YYEKEE (reference sequence). J was trimmed by 0 bases and V by 4 bases; bases with no gene match: 7. The CDR3, as DNA: TGTGCCAGCAGCCCACGGACTAGCGGGACATACCAAGAGACCCAGTACTTC. Residues: CASSPRTSGTYQETQYF. Full variable domain (outside the CDR3, taken from reference TRBV5-5 and TRBJ2-5): DAGVTQSPTHLIKTRGQQVTLRCSPISGHKSVSWYQQVLGQGPQFIFQYYEKEERGRGNFPDRFSARQFPNYSSELNVNALLLGDSALYLCASSPRTSGTYQETQYFGPGTRLLVL.

The J gene is TRBJ1-5, the V gene TRBV2; no firm D call. Germline assignment: CDR1 SNHLY and CDR2 FYNNEI. Between the trimmed V and J ends, which lost 8 bases and 0 bases, there was a span of 11 bases. There are 14 residues in the CDR3. DNA of the CDR3: TGTGCCAGCGGAGATATTGATAGCAATCAGCCCCAGCATTTT. It specifies CASGDIDSNQPQHF.

The rearrangement links TRBV6-6 to TRBJ2-7; weak D call: TRBD2 (6 bases). This CDR3 contains 14 residues. The V and J ends lost 7 bases and 0 bases respectively, with 13 bases between them. Per germline, CDR1 MNHNY and CDR2 SVGAGI (reference sequence). CDR3 region: CASTPTSLSYEQYF. The CDR3 nucleotides read TGTGCCAGCACCCCAACTAGCCTCTCCTACGAGCAGTACTTC.

The chain couples TRBV4-3 to TRBJ2-1; 8 nucleotides line up with TRBD1. The CDR3 is 16 amino acids. Germline CDR1 reads LGHNA; CDR2 reads YSLEER. The junction had 12 bases not matched to a gene; V was cut back by 5 bases and J by 6 bases. As DNA, the CDR3 is TGCGCCAGCAGCTCGGCCACAGGGGGTTTGGGCAATGAGCAGTTCTTC. As protein: CASSSATGGLGNEQFF.

A single count supports this clone. The chain has TRBV19 and TRBJ2-7, with 11 bases lining up with TRBD2. V lost 9 bases and J lost 4; bases outside the gene matches: 14. Per the germline V gene, CDR1 is LNHDA and CDR2 is SQIVND (reference sequence). The CDR3 covers 16 residues. In DNA form, the CDR3 reads TGTGCCAGCGCCCATCTCGGGACTAGCGGTGCGTACGAGCAGTACTTC. Translated, it gives CASAHLGTSGAYEQYF.

The chain joins TRBV7-9 to TRBJ2-3, with D possibly TRBD1 on 6 matching bases. The length of the CDR3 is 14 residues. V gave up 5 bases and J gave up 4 bases, with 13 bases separating them. Per germline, CDR1 SEHNR and CDR2 FQNEAQ (reference sequence). The CDR3 nucleotides are TGTGCCAGCAGCCGCGAGTGGGGGCCAGATACGCAGTATTTT. It encodes CASSREWGPDTQYF.